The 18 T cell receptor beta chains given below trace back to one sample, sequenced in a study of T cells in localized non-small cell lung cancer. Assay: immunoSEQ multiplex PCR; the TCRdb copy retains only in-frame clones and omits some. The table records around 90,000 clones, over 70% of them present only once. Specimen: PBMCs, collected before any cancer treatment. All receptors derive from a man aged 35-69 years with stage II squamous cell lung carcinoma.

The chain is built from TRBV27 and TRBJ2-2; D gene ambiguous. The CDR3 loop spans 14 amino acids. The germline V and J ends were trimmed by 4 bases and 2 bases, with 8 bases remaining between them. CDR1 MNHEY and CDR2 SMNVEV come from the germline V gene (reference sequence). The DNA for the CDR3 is TGTGCCAGCAGTTCGGACGGTAACACCGGGGAGCTGTTTTTT. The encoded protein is CASSSDGNTGELFF.

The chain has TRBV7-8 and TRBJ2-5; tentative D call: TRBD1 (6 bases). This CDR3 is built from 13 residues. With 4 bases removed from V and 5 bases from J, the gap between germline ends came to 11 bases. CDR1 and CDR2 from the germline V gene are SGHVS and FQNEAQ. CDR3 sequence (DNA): TGTGCCAGCAGCTCGACAGGTCCGGAGACCCAGTACTTC. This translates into CASSSTGPETQYF.

The CDR3 reads CASSSVGLNSEAFF. DNA for the CDR3: TGTGCCAGCAGTTCGGTGGGCCTGAATTCTGAAGCTTTCTTT. The chain links TRBV28 to TRBJ1-1, with D uncertain. V was trimmed by 4 bases and J by 6 bases, leaving 15 bases between them. Germline-derived CDR1 and CDR2 are MDHEN and SYDVKM. This CDR3 spans 14 amino acids.

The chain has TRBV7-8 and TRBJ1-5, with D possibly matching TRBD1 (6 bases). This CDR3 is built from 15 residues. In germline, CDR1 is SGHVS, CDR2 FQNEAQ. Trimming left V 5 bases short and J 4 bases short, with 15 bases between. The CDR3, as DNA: TGTGCCAGCAGCCCGGGACCACAGGGAAATCAGCCCCAGCATTTT. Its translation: CASSPGPQGNQPQHF. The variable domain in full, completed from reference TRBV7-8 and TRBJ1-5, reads GAGVSQSPRYKVAKRGQDVALRCDPISGHVSLFWYQQALGQGPEFLTYFQNEAQLDKSGLPSDRFFAERPEGSVSTLKIQRTQQEDSAVYLCASSPGPQGNQPQHFGDGTRLSIL.

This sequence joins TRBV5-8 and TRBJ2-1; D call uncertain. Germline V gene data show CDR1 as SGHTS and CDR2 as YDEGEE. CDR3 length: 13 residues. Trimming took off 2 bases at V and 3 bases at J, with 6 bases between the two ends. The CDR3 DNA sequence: TGTGCCAGCAGCTTAGAGAGCTACAATGAGCAGTTCTTC. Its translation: CASSLESYNEQFF.

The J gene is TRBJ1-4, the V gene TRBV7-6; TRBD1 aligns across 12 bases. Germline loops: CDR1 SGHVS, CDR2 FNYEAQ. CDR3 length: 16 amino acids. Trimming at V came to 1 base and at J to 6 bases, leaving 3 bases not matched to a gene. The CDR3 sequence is CASSLGGTGGYEKLFF. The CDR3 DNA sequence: TGTGCCAGCAGCTTAGGGGGGACAGGGGGCTATGAAAAACTGTTTTTT.

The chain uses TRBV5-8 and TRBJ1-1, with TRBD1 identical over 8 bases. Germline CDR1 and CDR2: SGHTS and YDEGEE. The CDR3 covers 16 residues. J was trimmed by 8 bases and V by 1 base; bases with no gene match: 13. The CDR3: CASSLFMGQAGIEAFF. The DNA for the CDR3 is TGTGCCAGCAGCTTGTTCATGGGACAGGCGGGTATCGAAGCTTTCTTT.

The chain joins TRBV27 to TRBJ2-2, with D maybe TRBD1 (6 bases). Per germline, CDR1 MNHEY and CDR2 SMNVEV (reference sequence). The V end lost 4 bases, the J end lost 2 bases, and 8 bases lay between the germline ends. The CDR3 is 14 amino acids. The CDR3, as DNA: TGTGCCAGCAGTTCCGGGACAAACACCGGGGAGCTGTTTTTT. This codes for CASSSGTNTGELFF.

The CDR3 is CASRPPGGPLHF. In DNA, the CDR3 is TGTGCCAGCAGGCCACCCGGGGGCCCCCTCCACTTT. V and J are TRBV28 and TRBJ1-6, with D possibly matching TRBD1 (6 bases). The CDR3 is 12 amino acids. Germline lookup yields CDR1 MDHEN and CDR2 SYDVKM. Trimming left V 6 bases short and J 13 bases short, with 13 bases between.

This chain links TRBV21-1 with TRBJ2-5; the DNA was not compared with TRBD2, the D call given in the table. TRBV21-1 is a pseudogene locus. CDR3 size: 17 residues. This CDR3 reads CASSKALGRDQTETQYF. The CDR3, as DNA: TGTGCCAGCAGCAAAGCGTTGGGGAGAGACCAGACGGAGACCCAGTACTTC.

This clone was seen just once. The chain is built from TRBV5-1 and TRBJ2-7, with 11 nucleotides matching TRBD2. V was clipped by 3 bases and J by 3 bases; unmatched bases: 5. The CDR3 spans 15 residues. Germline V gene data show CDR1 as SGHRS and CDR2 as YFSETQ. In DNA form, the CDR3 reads TGCGCCAGCAGCTCAGGGACTAGCGGTAACTACGAGCAGTACTTC. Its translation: CASSSGTSGNYEQYF.

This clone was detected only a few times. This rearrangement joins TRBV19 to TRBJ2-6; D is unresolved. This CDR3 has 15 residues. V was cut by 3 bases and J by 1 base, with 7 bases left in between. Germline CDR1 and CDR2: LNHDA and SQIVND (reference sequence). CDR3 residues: CASSILSSGANVLTF. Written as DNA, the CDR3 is TGTGCCAGTAGTATCCTGTCGTCTGGGGCCAACGTCCTGACTTTC.

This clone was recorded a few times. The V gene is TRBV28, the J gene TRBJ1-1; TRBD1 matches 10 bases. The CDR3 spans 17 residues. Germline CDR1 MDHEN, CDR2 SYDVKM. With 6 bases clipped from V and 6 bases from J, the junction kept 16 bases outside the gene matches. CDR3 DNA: TGTGCCAGCAGAGACAGGGGGCGCCGGATCCTGATCGCTGAAGCTTTCTTT. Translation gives CASRDRGRRILIAEAFF.

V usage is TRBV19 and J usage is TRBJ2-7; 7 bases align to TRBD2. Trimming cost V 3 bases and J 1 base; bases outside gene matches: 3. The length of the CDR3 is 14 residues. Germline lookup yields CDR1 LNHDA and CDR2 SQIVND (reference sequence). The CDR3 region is CASSIRAGSYEQYF. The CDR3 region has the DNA TGTGCCAGTAGTATCCGAGCGGGGTCCTACGAGCAGTACTTC.

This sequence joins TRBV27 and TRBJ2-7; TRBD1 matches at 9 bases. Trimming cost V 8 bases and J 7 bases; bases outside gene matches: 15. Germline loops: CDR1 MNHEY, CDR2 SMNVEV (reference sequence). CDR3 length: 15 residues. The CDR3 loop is CASGRTTGGAEEQYF. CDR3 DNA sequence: TGTGCCAGCGGCCGGACTACAGGGGGCGCGGAGGAGCAGTACTTC.

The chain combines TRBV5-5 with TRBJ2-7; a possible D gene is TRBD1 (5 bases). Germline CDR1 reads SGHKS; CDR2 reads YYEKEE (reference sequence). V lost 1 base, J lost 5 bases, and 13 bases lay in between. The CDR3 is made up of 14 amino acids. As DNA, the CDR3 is TGTGCCAGCAGCTTGAATGCAGGGATAAACGAGCAGTACTTC. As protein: CASSLNAGINEQYF.

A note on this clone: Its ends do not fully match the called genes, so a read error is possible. CDR3 nucleotide sequence: TGTGCCAGCAGCCTAGCTGGGGACCGAGCAAGATATACGCAGTATTTT. Its protein product is CASSLAGDRARYTQYF. V and J are TRBV7-9 and TRBJ2-3, with D perhaps given as TRBD1 or TRBD2 (5 bases each). The germline V gene has CDR1 SEHNR and CDR2 FQNEAQ (reference sequence). There are 16 residues in the CDR3.

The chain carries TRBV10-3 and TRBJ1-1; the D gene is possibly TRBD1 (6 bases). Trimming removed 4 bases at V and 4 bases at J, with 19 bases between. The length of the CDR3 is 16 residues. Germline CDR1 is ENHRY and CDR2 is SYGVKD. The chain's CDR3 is CAISGEARTDFTEAFF. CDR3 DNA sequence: TGTGCCATCAGTGGAGAGGCTCGGACAGACTTCACTGAAGCTTTCTTT.